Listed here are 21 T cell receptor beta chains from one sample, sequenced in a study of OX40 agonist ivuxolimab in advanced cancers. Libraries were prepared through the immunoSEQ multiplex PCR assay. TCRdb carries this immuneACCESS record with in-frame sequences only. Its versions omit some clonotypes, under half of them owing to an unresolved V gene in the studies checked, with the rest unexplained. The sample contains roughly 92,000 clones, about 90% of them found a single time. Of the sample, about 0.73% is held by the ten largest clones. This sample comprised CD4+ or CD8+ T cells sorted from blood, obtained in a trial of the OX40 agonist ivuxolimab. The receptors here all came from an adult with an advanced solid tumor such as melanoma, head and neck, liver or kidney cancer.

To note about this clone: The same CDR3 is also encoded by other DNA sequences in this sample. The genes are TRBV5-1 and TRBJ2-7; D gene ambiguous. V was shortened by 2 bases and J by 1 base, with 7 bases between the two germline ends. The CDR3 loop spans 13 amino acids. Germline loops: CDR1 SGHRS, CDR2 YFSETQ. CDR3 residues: CASSLASSYEQYF. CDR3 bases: TGCGCCAGCAGCTTAGCCAGTTCCTACGAGCAGTACTTC. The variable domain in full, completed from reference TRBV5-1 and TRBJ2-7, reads KAGVTQTPRYLIKTRGQQVTLSCSPISGHRSVSWYQQTPGQGLQFLFEYFSETQRNKGNFPGRFSGRQFSNSRSEMNVSTLELGDSALYLCASSLASSYEQYFGPGTRLTVT.

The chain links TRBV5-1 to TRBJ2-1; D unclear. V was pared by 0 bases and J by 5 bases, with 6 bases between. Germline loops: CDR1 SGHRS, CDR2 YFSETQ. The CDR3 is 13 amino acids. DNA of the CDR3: TGCGCCAGCAGCTTGGAAGTGAACAATGAGCAGTTCTTC. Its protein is CASSLEVNNEQFF.

Here the CDR3 DNA reads TGTGCCAGCAGTTTGATGCCCAGGGTTGGACTAGCGGGAGAAGGCAACACCGGGGAGCTGTTTTTT. Protein: CASSLMPRVGLAGEGNTGELFF. The V call is TRBV28, the J call TRBJ2-2; 13 bases are shared with TRBD2. V trimming: 3 bases; J trimming: 2 bases; junction bases outside the gene matches: 18. Germline values: CDR1 MDHEN, CDR2 SYDVKM. The CDR3 extends over 22 amino acids.

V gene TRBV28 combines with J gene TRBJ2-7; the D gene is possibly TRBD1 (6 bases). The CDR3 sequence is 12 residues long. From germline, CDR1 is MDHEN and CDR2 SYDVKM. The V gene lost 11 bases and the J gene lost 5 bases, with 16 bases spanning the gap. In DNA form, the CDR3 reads TGTGCCTCCAACGAGGGGGTGGACGAGCAGTACTTC. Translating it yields CASNEGVDEQYF.

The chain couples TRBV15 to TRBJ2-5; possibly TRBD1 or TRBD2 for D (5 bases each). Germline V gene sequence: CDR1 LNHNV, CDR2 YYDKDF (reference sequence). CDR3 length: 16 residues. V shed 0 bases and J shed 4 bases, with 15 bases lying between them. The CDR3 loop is CATSRENGAWGETQYF. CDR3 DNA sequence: TGTGCCACCAGCAGAGAGAACGGGGCATGGGGAGAGACCCAGTACTTC.

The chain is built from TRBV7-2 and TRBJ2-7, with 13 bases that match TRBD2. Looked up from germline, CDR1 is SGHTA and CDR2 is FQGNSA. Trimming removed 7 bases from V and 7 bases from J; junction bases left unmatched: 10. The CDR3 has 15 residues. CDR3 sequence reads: CASTPGLAGVKEQYF. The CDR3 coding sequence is TGTGCCAGCACCCCAGGACTAGCGGGAGTTAAAGAGCAGTACTTC.

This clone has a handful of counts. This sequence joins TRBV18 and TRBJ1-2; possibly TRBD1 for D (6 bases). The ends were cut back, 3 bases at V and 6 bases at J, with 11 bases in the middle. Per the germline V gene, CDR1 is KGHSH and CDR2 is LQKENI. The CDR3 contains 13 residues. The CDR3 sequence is CASSPQGSDGYTF. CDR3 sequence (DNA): TGTGCCAGCTCACCTCAGGGGTCCGATGGCTACACCTTC.

DNA for the CDR3: TGTGCCAGCAGCCCAGGGCCGGATGCCTACAATGAGCAGTTCTTC. Protein: CASSPGPDAYNEQFF. This chain joins TRBV9 and TRBJ2-1; D is possibly TRBD1 (5 bases). Germline CDR1 reads SGDLS; CDR2 reads YYNGEE. Trimming shortened V by 4 bases and J by 2 bases, and 13 bases separated the two germline ends. CDR3 length equals 15 residues.

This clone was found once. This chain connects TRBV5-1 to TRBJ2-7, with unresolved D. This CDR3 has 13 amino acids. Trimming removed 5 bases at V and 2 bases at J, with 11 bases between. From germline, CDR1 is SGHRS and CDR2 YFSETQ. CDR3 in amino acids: CASSPRSTYEQYF. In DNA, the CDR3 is TGCGCCAGCAGTCCAAGGAGTACCTACGAGCAGTACTTC.

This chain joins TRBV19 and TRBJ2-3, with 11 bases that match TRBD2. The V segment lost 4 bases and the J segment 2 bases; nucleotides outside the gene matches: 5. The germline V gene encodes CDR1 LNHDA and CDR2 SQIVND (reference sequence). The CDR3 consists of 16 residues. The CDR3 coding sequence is TGTGCCAGTAGTACCCGGACTAGCGGGTACACAGATACGCAGTATTTT. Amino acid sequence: CASSTRTSGYTDTQYF.

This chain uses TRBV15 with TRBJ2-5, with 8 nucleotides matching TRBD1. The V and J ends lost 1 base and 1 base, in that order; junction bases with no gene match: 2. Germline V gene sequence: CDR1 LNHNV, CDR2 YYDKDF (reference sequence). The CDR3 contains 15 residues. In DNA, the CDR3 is TGTGCCACCAGCAGAGGTGGACAGGGCCAAGAGACCCAGTACTTC. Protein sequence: CATSRGGQGQETQYF.

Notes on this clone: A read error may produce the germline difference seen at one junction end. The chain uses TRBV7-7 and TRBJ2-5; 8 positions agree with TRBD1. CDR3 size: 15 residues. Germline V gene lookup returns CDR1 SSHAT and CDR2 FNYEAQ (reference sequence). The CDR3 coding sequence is TGTGCTAGCAGCTGGGTGACAGGGGTGGAAGAGACCCAGTACTTC. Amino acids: CASSWVTGVEETQYF. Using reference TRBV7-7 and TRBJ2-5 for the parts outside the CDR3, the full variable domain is GAGVSQSPRYKVTKRGQDVTLRCDPISSHATLYWYQQALGQGPEFLTYFNYEAQPDKSGLPSDRFSAERPEGSISTLTIQRTEQRDSAMYRCASSWVTGVEETQYFGPGTRLLVL.

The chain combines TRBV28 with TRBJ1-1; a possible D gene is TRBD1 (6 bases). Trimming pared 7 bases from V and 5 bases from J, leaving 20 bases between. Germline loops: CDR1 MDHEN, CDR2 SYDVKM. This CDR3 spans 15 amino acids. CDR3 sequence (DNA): TGTGCCAGCATCGACCCCGGGGGCGCGGGGACTGAAGCTTTCTTT. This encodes CASIDPGGAGTEAFF.

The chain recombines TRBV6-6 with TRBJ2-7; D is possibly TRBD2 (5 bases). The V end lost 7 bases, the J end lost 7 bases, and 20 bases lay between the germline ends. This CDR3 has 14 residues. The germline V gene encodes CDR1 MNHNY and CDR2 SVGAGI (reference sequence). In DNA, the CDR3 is TGTGCCAGCACGGCTACTAGTTGGACGAGGGAGCAGTACTTC. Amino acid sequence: CASTATSWTREQYF.

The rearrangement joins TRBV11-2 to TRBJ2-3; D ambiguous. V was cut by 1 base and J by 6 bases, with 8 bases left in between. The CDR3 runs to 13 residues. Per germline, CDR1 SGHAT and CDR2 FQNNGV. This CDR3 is CASSLGVTDTQYF. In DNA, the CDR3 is TGTGCCAGCAGCTTAGGAGTAACCGATACGCAGTATTTT.

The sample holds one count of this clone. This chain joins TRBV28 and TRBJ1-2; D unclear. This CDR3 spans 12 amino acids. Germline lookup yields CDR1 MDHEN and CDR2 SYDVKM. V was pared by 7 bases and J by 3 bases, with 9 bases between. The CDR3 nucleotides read TGTGCCAGCACCTCAGGCCACTATGGCTACACCTTC. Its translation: CASTSGHYGYTF.

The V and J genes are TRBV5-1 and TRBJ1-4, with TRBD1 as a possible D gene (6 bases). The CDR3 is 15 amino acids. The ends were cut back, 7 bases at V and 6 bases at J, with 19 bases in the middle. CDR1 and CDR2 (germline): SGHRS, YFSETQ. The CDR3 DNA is TGCGCCAGCCGGCCGACGACAGGTGCACATGAAAAACTGTTTTTT. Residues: CASRPTTGAHEKLFF.

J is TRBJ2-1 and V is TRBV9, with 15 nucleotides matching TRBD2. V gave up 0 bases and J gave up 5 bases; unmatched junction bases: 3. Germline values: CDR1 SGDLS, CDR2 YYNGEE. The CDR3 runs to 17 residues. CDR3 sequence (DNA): TGTGCCAGCAGCGTAGCGGGACTAGCGGGGGGAAACAATGAGCAGTTCTTC. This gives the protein CASSVAGLAGGNNEQFF.

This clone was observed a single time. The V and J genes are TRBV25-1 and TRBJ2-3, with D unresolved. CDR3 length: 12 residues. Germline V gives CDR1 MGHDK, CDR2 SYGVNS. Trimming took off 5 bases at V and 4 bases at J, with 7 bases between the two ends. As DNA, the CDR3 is TGTGCCAGCAGTCCAAGGGCAGATACGCAGTATTTT. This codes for CASSPRADTQYF.

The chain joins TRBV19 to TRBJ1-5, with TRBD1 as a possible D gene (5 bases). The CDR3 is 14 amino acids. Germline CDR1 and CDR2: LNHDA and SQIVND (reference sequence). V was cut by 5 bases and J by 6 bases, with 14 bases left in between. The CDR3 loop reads CASSQGTVGQPQHF. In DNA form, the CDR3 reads TGTGCCAGTAGTCAAGGGACCGTCGGTCAGCCCCAGCATTTT.

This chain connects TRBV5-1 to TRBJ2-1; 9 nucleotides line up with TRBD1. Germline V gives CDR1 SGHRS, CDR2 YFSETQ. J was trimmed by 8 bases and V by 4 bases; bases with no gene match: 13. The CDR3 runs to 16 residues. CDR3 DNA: TGCGCCAGCAGCCATGGGGGGGACAGGGAATGGGATGAGCAGTTCTTC. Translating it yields CASSHGGDREWDEQFF.